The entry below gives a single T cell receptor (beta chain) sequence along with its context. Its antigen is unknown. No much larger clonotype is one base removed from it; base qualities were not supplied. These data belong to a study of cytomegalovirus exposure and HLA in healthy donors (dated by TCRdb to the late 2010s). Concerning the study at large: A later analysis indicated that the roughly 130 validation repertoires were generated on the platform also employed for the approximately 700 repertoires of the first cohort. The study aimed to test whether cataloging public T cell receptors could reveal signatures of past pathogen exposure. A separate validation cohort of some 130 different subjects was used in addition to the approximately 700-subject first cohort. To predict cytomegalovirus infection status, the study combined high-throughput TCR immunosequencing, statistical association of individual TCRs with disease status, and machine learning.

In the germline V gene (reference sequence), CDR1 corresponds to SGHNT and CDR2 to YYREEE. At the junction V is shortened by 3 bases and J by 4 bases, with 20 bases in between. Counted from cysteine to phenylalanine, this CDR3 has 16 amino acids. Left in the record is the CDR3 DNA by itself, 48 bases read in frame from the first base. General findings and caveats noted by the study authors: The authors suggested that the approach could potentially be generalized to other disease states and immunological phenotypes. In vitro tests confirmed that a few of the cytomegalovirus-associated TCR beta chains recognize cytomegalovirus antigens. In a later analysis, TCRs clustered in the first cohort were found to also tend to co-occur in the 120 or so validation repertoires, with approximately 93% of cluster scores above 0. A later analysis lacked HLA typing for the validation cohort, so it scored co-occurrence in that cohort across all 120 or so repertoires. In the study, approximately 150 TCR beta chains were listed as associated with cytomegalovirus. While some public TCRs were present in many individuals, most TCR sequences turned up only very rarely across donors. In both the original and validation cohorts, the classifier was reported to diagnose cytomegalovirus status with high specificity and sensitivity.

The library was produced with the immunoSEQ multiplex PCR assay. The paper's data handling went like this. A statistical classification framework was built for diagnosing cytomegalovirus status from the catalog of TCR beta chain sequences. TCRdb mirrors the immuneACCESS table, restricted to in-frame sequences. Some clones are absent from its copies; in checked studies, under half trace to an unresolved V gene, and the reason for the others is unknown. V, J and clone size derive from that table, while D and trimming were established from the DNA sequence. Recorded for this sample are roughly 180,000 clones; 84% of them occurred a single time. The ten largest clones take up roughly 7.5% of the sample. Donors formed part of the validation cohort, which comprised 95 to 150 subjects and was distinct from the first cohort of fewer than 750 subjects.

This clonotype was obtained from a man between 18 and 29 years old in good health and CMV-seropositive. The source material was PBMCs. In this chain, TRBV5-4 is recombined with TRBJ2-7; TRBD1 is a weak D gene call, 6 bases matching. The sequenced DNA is TGTGCCAGCAGCTCTCCTTCGGGACAATCCAGTTACGAGCAGTACTTC. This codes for CASSSPSGQSSYEQYF.